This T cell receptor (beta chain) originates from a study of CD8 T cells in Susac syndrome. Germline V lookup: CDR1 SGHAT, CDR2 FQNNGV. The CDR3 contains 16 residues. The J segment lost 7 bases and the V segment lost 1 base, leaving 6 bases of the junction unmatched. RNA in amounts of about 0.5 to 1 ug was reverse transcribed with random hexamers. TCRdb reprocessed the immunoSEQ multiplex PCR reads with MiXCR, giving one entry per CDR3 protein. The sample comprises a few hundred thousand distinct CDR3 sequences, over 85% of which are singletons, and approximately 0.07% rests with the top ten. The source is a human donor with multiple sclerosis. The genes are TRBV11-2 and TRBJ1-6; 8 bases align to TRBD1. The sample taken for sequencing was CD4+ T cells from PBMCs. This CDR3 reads CASSLAGAGGNSPLHF. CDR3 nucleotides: TGTGCCAGCAGCTTAGCCGGGGCAGGGGGCAATTCACCCCTCCACTTT.